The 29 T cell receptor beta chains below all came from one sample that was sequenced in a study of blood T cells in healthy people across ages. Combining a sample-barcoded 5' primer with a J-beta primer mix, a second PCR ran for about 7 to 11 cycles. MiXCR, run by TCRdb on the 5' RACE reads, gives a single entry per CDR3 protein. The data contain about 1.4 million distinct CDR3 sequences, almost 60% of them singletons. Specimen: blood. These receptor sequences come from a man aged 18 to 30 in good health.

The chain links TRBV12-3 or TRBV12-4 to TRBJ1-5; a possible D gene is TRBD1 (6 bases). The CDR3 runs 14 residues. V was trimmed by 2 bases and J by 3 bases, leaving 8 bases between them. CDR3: CASSLRGINQPQHF. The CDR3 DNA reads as TGTGCCAGCAGTTTAAGGGGGATCAATCAGCCCCAGCATTTT.

The CDR3 DNA reads TGTGCCAGCAGGGGGCAGGGCGGTAATTCTCAGCCCCAGCATTTT. This encodes CASRGQGGNSQPQHF. V is TRBV6-1 and J is TRBJ1-5, with D possibly TRBD1 on 5 matching bases. The germline gives CDR1 MNHNS, CDR2 SASEGT. Trimming pared 6 bases from V and 6 bases from J, leaving 18 bases between. The CDR3 covers 15 residues.

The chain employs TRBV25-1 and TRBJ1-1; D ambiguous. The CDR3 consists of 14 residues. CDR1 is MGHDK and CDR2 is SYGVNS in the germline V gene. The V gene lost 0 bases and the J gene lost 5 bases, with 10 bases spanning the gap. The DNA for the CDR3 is TGTGCCAGCAGTGAATATGGCAGGAAGACTGAAGCTTTCTTT. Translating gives CASSEYGRKTEAFF. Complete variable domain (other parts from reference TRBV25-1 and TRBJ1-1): EADIYQTPRYLVIGTGKKITLECSQTMGHDKMYWYQQDPGMELHLIHYSYGVNSTEKGDLSSESTVSRIRTEHFPLTLESARPSHTSQYLCASSEYGRKTEAFFGQGTRLTVV.

The CDR3 reads CSAKVGAYGYTF. CDR3 DNA sequence: TGCAGTGCTAAAGTCGGGGCCTATGGCTACACCTTC. The chain has TRBV20-1 and TRBJ1-2, with D possibly being TRBD1 (5 bases). V lost 4 bases and J lost 4, with 10 bases in between. The germline gives CDR1 DFQATT, CDR2 SNEGSKA (reference sequence). This CDR3 is 12 amino acids long.

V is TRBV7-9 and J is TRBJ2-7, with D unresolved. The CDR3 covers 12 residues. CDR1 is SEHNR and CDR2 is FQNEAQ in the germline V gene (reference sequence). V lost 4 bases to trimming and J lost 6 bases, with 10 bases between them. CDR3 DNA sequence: TGTGCCAGCAGCTCCTCAGGTTCCGAGCAGTACTTC. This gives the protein CASSSSGSEQYF.

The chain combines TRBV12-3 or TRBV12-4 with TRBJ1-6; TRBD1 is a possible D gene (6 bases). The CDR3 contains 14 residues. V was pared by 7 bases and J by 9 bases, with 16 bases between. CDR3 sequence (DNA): TGTGCCAGCACATTGGGGGGGCTCGTTTCACCCCTCCACTTT. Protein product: CASTLGGLVSPLHF.

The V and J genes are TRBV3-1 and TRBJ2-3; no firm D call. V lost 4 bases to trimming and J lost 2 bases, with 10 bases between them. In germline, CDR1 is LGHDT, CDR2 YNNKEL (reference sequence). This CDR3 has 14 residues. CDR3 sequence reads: CASSLQDVTDTQYF. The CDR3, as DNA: TGTGCCAGCAGCCTCCAAGATGTCACAGATACGCAGTATTTT.

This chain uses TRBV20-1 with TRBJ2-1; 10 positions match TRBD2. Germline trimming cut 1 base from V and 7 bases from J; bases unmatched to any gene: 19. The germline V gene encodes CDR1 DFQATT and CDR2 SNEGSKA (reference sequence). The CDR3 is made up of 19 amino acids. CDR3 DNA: TGCAGTGCTAGAGTCTCCCCCCCACCTAGCGGGAGCGATTTGAATGAGCAGTTCTTC. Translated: CSARVSPPPSGSDLNEQFF.

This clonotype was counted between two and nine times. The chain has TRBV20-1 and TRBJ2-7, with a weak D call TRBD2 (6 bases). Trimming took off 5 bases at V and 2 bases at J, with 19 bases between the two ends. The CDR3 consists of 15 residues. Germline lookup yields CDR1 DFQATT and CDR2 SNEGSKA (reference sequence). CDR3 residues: CSARGRQRATYEQYF. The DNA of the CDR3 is TGCAGTGCTCGAGGCCGACAGCGGGCTACCTACGAGCAGTACTTC.

The chain's CDR3 is CASSPIGDPNSPLHF. For the CDR3, the DNA is TGTGCCAGCAGCCCCATTGGGGACCCTAATTCACCCCTCCACTTT. The chain couples TRBV27 to TRBJ1-6; maybe TRBD1 (5 bases). Trimming took 6 bases from V and 6 from J, leaving 15 bases between them. The CDR3 extends over 15 amino acids. CDR1 MNHEY and CDR2 SMNVEV come from the germline V gene (reference sequence).

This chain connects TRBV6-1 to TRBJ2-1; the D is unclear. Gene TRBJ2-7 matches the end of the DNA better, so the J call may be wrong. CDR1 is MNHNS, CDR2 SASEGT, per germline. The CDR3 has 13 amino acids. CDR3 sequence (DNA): TGTGCCAGCAGGGGTCCCGGCTCCTACGAGCAGTACTTC. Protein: CASRGPGSYEQYF.

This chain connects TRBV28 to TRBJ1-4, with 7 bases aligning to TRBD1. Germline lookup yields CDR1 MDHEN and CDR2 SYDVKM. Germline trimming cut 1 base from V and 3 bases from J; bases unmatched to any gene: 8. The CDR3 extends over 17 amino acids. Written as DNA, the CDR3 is TGTGCCAGCAGTTTATTGGAAAAGGGGGCCCCTAATGAAAAACTGTTTTTT. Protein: CASSLLEKGAPNEKLFF. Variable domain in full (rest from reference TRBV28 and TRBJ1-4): DVKVTQSSRYLVKRTGEKVFLECVQDMDHENMFWYRQDPGLGLRLIYFSYDVKMKEKGDIPEGYSVSREKKERFSLILESASTNQTSMYLCASSLLEKGAPNEKLFFGSGTQLSVL.

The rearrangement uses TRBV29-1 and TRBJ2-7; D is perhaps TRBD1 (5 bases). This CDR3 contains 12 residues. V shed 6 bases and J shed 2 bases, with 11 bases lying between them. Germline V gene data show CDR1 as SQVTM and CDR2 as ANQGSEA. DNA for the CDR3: TGCAGCGTCGTTTTACAGGCCTACGAGCAGTACTTC. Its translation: CSVVLQAYEQYF.

CDR3 sequence reads: CASSRLASSEQFF. The CDR3 DNA reads TGTGCCAGCAGCAGACTAGCGTCCAGCGAGCAGTTCTTC. This chain connects TRBV6-5 to TRBJ2-1, with 8 bases fitting TRBD2. This CDR3 comprises 13 residues. V trimming: 6 bases; J trimming: 10 bases; junction bases outside the gene matches: 8. The germline V gene has CDR1 MNHEY and CDR2 SVGAGI.

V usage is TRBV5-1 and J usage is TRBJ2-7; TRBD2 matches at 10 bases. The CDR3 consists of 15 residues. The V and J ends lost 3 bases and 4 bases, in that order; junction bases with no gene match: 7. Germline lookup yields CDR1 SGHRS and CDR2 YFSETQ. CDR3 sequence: CASSSLAGEKYEQYF. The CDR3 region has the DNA TGCGCCAGCAGCTCCCTAGCGGGAGAGAAGTACGAGCAGTACTTC.

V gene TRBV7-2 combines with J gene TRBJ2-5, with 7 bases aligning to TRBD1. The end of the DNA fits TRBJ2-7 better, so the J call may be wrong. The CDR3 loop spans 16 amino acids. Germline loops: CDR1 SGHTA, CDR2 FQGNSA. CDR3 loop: CASRPGAGTANYEQYF. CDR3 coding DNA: TGTGCCAGCAGACCTGGCGCCGGGACAGCGAATTACGAGCAGTACTTC.

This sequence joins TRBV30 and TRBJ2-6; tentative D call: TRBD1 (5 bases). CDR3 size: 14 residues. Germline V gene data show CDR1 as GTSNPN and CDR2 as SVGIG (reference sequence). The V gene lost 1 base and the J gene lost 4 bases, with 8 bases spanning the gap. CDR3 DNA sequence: TGTGCCTGGAGTGGGACACGGGGGGCCAACGTCCTGACTTTC. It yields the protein CAWSGTRGANVLTF.

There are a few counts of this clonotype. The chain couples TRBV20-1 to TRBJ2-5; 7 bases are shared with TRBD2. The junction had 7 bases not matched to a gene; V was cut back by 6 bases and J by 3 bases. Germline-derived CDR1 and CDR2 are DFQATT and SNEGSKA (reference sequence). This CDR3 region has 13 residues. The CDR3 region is CSARGDYEETQYF. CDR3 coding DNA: TGCAGTGCCCGGGGGGACTATGAAGAGACCCAGTACTTC.

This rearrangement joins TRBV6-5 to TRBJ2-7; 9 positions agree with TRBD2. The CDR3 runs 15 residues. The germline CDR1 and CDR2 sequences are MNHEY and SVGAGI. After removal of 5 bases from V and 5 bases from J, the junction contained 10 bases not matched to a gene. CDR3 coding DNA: TGTGCCAGCAGTCCATTTAGCGGGGGAATTAACGAGCAGTACTTC. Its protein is CASSPFSGGINEQYF.

The CDR3 DNA reads TGTGCCAGCAGTACCCAACGGGACTTTCTATACGAGCAGTACTTC. This encodes CASSTQRDFLYEQYF. The gene calls are TRBV11-2 and TRBJ2-4, with D possibly matching TRBD2 (6 bases). The tail of the sequence fits TRBJ2-7 better, so the J call may be wrong. CDR1 and CDR2 (germline): SGHAT, FQNNGV. This CDR3 has 15 residues.

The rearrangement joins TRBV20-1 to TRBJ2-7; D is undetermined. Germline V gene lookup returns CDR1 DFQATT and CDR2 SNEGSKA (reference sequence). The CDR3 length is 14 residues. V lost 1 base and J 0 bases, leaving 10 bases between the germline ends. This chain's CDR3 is CSARGQMSSYEQYF. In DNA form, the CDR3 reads TGCAGTGCTAGAGGCCAGATGAGCTCCTACGAGCAGTACTTC.

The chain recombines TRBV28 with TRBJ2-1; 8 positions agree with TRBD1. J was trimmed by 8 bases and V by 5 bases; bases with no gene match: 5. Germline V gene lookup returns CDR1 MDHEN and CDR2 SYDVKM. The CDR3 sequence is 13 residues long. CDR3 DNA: TGTGCCAGCAGTATGACAGGGGATCATGAGCAGTTCTTC. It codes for CASSMTGDHEQFF.

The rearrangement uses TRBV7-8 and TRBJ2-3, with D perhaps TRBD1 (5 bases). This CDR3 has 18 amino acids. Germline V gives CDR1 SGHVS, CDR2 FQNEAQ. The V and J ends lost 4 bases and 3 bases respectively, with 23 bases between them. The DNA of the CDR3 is TGTGCCAGCAGCTCGACCGGTCCGAATGGCAGGGCGACAGATACGCAGTATTTT. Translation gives CASSSTGPNGRATDTQYF.

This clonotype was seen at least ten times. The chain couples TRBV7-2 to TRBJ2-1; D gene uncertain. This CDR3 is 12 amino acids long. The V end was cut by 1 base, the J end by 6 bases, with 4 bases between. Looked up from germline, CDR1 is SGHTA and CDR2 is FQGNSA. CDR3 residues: CASSLGLNEQFF. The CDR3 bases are TGTGCCAGCAGCTTAGGACTCAATGAGCAGTTCTTC.

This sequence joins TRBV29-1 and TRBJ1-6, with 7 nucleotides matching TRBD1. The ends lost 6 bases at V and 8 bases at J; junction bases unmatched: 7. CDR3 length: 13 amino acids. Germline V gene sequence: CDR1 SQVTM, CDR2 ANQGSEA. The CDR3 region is CSVSDRRDSPLHF. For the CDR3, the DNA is TGCAGCGTCTCGGACAGGAGGGATTCACCCCTCCACTTT.

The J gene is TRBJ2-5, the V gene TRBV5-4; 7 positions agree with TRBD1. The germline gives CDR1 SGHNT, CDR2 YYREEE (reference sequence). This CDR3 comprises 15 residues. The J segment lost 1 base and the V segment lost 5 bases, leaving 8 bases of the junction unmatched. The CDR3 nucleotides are TGTGCCAGCAGGGCAGGGGGAAAGTCCCAAGAGACCCAGTACTTC. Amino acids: CASRAGGKSQETQYF.

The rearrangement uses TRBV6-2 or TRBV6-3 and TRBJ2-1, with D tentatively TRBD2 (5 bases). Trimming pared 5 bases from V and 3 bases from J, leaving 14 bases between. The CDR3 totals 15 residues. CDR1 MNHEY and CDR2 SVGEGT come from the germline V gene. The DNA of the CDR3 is TGTGCCAGCAGTACCCGGAGCGGAATCTACAATGAGCAGTTCTTC. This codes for CASSTRSGIYNEQFF.

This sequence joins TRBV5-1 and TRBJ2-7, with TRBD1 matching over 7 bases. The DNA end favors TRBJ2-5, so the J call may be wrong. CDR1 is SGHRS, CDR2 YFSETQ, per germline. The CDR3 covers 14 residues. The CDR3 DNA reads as TGCGCCAGCAGCCGGGACAGTAGTCGTGAGACCCAGTACTTC. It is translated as CASSRDSSRETQYF.

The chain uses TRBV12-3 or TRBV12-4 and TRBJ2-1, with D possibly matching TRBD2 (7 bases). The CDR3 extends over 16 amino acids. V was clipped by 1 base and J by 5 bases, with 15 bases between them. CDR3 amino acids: CASSLVGGALDNEQFF. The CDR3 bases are TGTGCCAGCAGTTTAGTAGGGGGGGCGCTGGACAATGAGCAGTTCTTC.